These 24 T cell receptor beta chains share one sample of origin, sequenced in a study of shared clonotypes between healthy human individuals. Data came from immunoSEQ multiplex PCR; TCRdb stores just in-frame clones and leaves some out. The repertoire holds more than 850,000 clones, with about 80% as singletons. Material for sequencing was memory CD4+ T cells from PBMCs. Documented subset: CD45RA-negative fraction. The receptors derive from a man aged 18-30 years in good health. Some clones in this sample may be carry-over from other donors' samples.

CDR3 protein: CASSSQNTGELFF. The DNA of the CDR3 is TGTGCCAGCAGTTCCCAGAACACCGGGGAGCTGTTTTTT. The rearrangement links TRBV28 to TRBJ2-2; D unresolved. The CDR3 sequence is 13 residues long. The ends were cut back, 4 bases at V and 1 base at J, with 4 bases in the middle. The germline V gene has CDR1 MDHEN and CDR2 SYDVKM.

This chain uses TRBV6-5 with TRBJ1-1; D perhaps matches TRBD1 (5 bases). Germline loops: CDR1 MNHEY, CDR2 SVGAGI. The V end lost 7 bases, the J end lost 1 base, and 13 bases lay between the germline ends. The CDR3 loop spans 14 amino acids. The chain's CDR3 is CASNKGRRNTEAFF. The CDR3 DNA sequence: TGTGCCAGCAACAAGGGACGGAGGAACACTGAAGCTTTCTTT.

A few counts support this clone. The CDR3 loop reads CASSPPGTSTPDTQYF. The CDR3 DNA reads as TGTGCCAGCAGTCCCCCCGGGACTAGCACGCCAGATACGCAGTATTTT. The chain recombines TRBV27 with TRBJ2-3, with 9 bases lining up with TRBD2. The germline gives CDR1 MNHEY, CDR2 SMNVEV (reference sequence). Trimming cost V 5 bases and J 4 bases; bases outside gene matches: 10. This CDR3 comprises 16 residues.

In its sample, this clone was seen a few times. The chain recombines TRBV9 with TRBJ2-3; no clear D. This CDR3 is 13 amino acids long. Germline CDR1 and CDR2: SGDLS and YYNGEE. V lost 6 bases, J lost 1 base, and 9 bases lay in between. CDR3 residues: CASTAARTDTQYF. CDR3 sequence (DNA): TGTGCCAGCACGGCAGCACGCACAGATACGCAGTATTTT.

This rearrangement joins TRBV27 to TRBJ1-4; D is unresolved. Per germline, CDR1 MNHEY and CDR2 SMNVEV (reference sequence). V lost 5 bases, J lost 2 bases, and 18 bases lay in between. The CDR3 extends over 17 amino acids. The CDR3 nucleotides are TGTGCCAGCAGTACAACACGAAATTTGGCTACTAATGAAAAACTGTTTTTT. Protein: CASSTTRNLATNEKLFF.

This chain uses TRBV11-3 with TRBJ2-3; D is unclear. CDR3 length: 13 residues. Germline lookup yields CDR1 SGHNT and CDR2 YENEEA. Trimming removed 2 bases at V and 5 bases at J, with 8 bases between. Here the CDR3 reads CASSLRLLDTQYF. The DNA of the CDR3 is TGTGCCAGCAGCTTACGATTATTAGATACGCAGTATTTT.

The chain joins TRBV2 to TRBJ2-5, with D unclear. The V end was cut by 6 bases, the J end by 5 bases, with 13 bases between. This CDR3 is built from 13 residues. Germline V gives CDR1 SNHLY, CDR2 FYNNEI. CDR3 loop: CASSPLPSETQYF. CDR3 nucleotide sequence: TGTGCCAGCAGCCCCCTACCATCGGAGACCCAGTACTTC.

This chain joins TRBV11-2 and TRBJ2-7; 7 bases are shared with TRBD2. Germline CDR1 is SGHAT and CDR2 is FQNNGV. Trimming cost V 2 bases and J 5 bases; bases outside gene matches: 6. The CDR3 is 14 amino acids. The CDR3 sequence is CASSLRAGVHEQYF. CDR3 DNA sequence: TGTGCCAGCAGCTTACGCGCGGGAGTACACGAGCAGTACTTC.

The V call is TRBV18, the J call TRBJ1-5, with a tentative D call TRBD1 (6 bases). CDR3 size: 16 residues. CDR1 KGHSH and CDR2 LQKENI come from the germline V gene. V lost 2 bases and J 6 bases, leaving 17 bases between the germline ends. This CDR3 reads CASSPGGQATGQPQHF. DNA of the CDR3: TGTGCCAGCTCACCAGGCGGGCAGGCGACAGGTCAGCCCCAGCATTTT.

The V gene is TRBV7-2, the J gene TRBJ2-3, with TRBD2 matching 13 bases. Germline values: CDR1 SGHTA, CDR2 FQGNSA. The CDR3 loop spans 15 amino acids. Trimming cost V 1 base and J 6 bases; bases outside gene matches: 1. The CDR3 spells CASSLGLAGGDTQYF. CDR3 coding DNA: TGTGCCAGCAGCTTAGGACTAGCGGGAGGCGATACGCAGTATTTT.

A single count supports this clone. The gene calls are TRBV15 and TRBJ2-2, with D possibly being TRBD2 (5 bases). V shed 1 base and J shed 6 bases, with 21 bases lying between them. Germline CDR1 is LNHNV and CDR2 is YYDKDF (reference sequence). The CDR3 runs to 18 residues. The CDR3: CATSRVLRSSSIAGELFF. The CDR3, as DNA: TGTGCCACCAGCAGAGTCCTTCGGTCTAGCTCGATCGCCGGGGAGCTGTTTTTT.

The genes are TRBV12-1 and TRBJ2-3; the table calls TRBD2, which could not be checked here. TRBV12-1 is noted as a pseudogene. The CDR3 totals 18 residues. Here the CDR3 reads CASSPPARTSGSTDTQYF. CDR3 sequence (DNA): TGTGCCAGCAGCCCCCCCGCCCGGACTAGCGGATCCACAGATACGCAGTATTTT.

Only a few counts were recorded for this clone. The CDR3: CASSASGSWEQYF. CDR3 DNA sequence: TGTGCCAGCAGTGCGAGCGGGTCTTGGGAGCAGTACTTC. This chain connects TRBV28 to TRBJ2-7; weak D call: TRBD2 (6 bases). The V gene's germline CDR1 is MDHEN and CDR2 SYDVKM. CDR3 length equals 13 residues. The V and J ends lost 5 bases and 7 bases respectively, with 15 bases between them.

This chain's CDR3 is CASINPLSRKHNEQFF. The CDR3 DNA reads TGTGCCAGCATCAATCCCCTCTCCCGGAAGCACAATGAGCAGTTCTTC. This sequence joins TRBV11-2 and TRBJ2-1; no definite D call. Germline CDR1 reads SGHAT; CDR2 reads FQNNGV. The CDR3 spans 16 residues. Trimming cost V 7 bases and J 5 bases, with 21 bases left between them.

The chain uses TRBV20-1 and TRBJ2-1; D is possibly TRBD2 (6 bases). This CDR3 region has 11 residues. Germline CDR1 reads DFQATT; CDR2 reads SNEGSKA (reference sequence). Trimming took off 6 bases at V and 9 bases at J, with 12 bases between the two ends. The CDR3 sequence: CSARLVSEQFF. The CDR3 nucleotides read TGCAGTGCCCGACTAGTTTCTGAGCAGTTCTTC.

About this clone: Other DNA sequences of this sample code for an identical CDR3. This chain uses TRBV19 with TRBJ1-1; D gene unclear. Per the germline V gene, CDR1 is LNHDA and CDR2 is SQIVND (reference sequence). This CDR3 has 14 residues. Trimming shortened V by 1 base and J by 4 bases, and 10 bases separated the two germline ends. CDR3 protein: CASSIVPGVTEAFF. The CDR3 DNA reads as TGTGCCAGTAGTATAGTCCCGGGTGTCACTGAAGCTTTCTTT.

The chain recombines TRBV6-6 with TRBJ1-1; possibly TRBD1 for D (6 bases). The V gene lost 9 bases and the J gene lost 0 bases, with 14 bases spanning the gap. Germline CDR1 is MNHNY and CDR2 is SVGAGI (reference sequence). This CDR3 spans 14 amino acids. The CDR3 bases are TGTGCCAGTCGAAACAGGGTCGTGAACACTGAAGCTTTCTTT. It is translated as CASRNRVVNTEAFF.

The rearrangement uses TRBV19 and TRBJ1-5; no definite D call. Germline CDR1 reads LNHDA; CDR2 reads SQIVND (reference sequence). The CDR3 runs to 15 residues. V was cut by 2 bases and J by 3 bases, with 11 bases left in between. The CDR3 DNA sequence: TGTGCCAGTAGTATATTTCGGAGGTACAATCAGCCCCAGCATTTT. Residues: CASSIFRRYNQPQHF.

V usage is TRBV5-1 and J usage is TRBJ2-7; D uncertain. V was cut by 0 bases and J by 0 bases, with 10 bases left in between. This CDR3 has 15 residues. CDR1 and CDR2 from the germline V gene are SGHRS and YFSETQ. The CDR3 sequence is CASSLVATPSYEQYF. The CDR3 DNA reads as TGCGCCAGCAGCTTGGTCGCGACACCCTCCTACGAGCAGTACTTC. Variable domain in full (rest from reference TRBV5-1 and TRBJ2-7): KAGVTQTPRYLIKTRGQQVTLSCSPISGHRSVSWYQQTPGQGLQFLFEYFSETQRNKGNFPGRFSGRQFSNSRSEMNVSTLELGDSALYLCASSLVATPSYEQYFGPGTRLTVT.

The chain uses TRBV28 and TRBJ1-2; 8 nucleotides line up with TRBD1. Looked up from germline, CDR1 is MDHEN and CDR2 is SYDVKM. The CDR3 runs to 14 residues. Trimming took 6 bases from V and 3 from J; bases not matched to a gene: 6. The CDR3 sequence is CASRVGTGHYGYTF. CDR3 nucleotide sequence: TGTGCCAGCAGGGTCGGGACAGGCCACTATGGCTACACCTTC.

In DNA form, the CDR3 reads TGTGCCAGCAGCCCCCGGGGCCGGCCGCTTTATGGCTACACCTTC. Translating it yields CASSPRGRPLYGYTF. The chain combines TRBV5-8 with TRBJ1-2, with D maybe TRBD1 (5 bases). The CDR3 covers 15 residues. Germline CDR1 and CDR2: SGHTS and YDEGEE. V lost 4 bases and J 5 bases, leaving 18 bases between the germline ends.

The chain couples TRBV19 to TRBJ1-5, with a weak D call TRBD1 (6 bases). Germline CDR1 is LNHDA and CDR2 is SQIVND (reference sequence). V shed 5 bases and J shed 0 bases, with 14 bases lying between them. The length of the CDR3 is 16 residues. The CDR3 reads CASSLRQAYSNQPQHF. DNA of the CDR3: TGTGCCAGTAGTCTGAGACAGGCTTATAGCAATCAGCCCCAGCATTTT.

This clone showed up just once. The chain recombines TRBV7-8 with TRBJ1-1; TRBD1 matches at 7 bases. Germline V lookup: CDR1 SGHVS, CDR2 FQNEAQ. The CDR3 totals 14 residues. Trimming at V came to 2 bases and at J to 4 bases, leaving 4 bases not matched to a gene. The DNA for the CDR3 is TGTGCCAGCAGCTTAACAGGGGTTGCCACTGAAGCTTTCTTT. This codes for CASSLTGVATEAFF. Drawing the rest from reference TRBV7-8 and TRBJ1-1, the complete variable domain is GAGVSQSPRYKVAKRGQDVALRCDPISGHVSLFWYQQALGQGPEFLTYFQNEAQLDKSGLPSDRFFAERPEGSVSTLKIQRTQQEDSAVYLCASSLTGVATEAFFGQGTRLTVV.

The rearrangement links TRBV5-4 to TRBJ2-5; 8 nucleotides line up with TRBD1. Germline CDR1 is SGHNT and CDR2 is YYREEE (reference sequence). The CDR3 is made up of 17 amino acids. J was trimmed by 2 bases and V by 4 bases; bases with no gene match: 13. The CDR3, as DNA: TGTGCCAGCAGCCCAGGGGGCGCAGGGAGATTACAAGAGACCCAGTACTTC. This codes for CASSPGGAGRLQETQYF.